A single sample gave rise to the 8 T cell receptor beta chains below, sequenced in a study of cytomegalovirus exposure and HLA in healthy donors. The PCR contained 60 Vbeta and 13 Jbeta primers. Some clones are missing from TCRdb's copy, which holds only in-frame ones; the method was immunoSEQ multiplex PCR. The sample table includes about 100,000 clones. The sample taken for sequencing was PBMCs. Every receptor here comes from a man in his fifties or sixties in good health and CMV-seronegative.

The V and J genes are TRBV6-5 and TRBJ2-7; 8 nucleotides agree with TRBD1. CDR1 and CDR2 from the germline V gene are MNHEY and SVGAGI. J gave up 2 bases and V 4 bases, and 10 bases lay outside the gene matches. The CDR3 is 16 residues long. The DNA of the CDR3 is TGTGCCAGCAGTTCCTCGACAGGGGAGACCGCCTACGAGCAGTACTTC. Translated, it gives CASSSSTGETAYEQYF.

V gene TRBV6-6 combines with J gene TRBJ1-1; 9 bases are a match to TRBD1. Germline trimming cut 6 bases from V and 3 bases from J; bases unmatched to any gene: 5. The CDR3 runs to 14 residues. CDR1 and CDR2 from the germline V gene are MNHNY and SVGAGI (reference sequence). CDR3 sequence reads: CASRRGTGYTEAFF. The CDR3 DNA sequence: TGTGCCAGCAGGCGCGGGACAGGGTACACTGAAGCTTTCTTT.

V usage is TRBV27 and J usage is TRBJ2-3, with 10 positions matching TRBD2. Germline values: CDR1 MNHEY, CDR2 SMNVEV (reference sequence). Losses at the gene ends were 7 bases for V and 1 base for J; bases not matched to a gene: 11. The CDR3 runs to 17 residues. Here the CDR3 DNA reads TGTGCCAGCAAAAAGCGAGGGCTAGCGGGGGGCACAGATACGCAGTATTTT. Its translation: CASKKRGLAGGTDTQYF.

Points on this clone: Germline and junction disagree at one end, which may indicate a read error. Different DNA sequences within this sample yield the same CDR3. The chain links TRBV11-3 to TRBJ2-5; TRBD2 matches 8 bases. Germline lookup yields CDR1 SGHNT and CDR2 YENEEA. The CDR3 length is 14 residues. CDR3 residues: CASSLLAGKETQYF. The CDR3 DNA reads as TGTGCCAGCAGCTTATTAGCGGGAAAGGAGACTCAGTACTTC.

CDR3 DNA sequence: TGTGCCAGCAGCCACAAGGGCCTAGCGGGAGTTTACGAGCAGTACTTC. As protein: CASSHKGLAGVYEQYF. The chain recombines TRBV5-4 with TRBJ2-7; 10 bases align to TRBD2. With 4 bases clipped from V and 4 bases from J, the junction kept 11 bases outside the gene matches. In germline, CDR1 is SGHNT, CDR2 YYREEE (reference sequence). The CDR3 loop spans 16 amino acids.

This CDR3 reads CASSHGTSGRTNNEQFF. The CDR3 DNA reads TGTGCCAGCAGCCATGGGACTAGCGGGAGGACAAACAATGAGCAGTTCTTC. This chain joins TRBV13 and TRBJ2-1, with 15 bases lining up with TRBD2. Trimming cost V 5 bases and J 5 bases; bases outside gene matches: 7. The CDR3 covers 17 residues. CDR1 is PRHDT and CDR2 is FYEKMQ in the germline V gene (reference sequence).

The rearrangement joins TRBV6-4 to TRBJ1-1; the D gene is possibly TRBD1 (6 bases). V lost 6 bases to trimming and J lost 1 base, with 12 bases between them. Germline lookup yields CDR1 MRHNA and CDR2 SNTAGT. The CDR3 has 14 amino acids. This chain's CDR3 is CASRVQGTNTEAFF. Here the CDR3 DNA reads TGTGCCAGCAGAGTACAGGGTACGAACACTGAAGCTTTCTTT.

V gene TRBV19 combines with J gene TRBJ1-5; no reliable D call. Germline V gene sequence: CDR1 LNHDA, CDR2 SQIVND (reference sequence). Between the trimmed V and J ends, which lost 6 bases and 10 bases, there was a span of 22 bases. The CDR3 has 15 residues. CDR3 amino acids: CASRTNSGGLGPQHF. CDR3 DNA sequence: TGTGCCAGTAGAACAAACTCGGGCGGGTTGGGACCCCAGCATTTT.